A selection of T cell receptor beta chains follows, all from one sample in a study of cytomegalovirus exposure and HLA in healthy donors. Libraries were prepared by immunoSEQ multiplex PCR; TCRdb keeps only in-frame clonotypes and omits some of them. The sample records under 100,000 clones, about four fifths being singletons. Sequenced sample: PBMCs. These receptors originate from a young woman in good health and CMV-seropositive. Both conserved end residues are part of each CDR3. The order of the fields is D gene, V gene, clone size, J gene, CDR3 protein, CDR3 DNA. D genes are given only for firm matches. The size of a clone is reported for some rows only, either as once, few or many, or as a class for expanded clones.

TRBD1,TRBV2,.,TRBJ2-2,CASSGSPGRGPGELFF,TGTGCCAGCAGTGGAAGCCCCGGTAGGGGGCCCGGGGAGCTGTTTTTT
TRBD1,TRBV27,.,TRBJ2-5,CASRRQGAGVTQYF,TGTGCCAGCAGACGACAGGGGGCGGGGGTGACCCAGTACTTC
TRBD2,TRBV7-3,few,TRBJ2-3,CASSLRAGEGADTQYF,TGTGCCAGCAGCCTAAGGGCGGGGGAGGGAGCAGATACGCAGTATTTT
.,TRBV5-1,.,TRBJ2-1,CASSLARQRATYNEQFF,TGCGCCAGCAGCTTGGCCCGTCAGCGGGCCACCTACAATGAGCAGTTCTTC
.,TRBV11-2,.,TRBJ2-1,CASLEPTYNEQFF,TGTGCCAGCCTCGAGCCTACCTACAATGAGCAGTTCTTC
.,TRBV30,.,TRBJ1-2,CACETPPGFNGYTF,TGTGCCTGCGAGACACCTCCGGGATTCAATGGCTACACCTTC
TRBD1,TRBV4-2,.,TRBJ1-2,CASSRDRTYTF,TGTGCCAGCAGCCGGGACAGGACCTACACCTTC
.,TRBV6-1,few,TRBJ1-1,CASSEHGGNTEAFF,TGTGCCAGCAGTGAACACGGGGGGAACACTGAAGCTTTCTTT
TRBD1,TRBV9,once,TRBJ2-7,CASSVGDRGYEQYF,TGTGCCAGCAGCGTAGGGGACAGGGGTTACGAGCAGTACTTC
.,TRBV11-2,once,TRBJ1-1,CASSLETGEAFF,TGTGCCAGCAGCTTAGAAACGGGTGAAGCTTTCTTT
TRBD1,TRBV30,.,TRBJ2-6,CAWGGQGHSGANVLTF,TGTGCCTGGGGGGGACAGGGGCACTCTGGGGCCAACGTCCTGACTTTC
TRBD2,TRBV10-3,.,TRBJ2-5,CAISEASGGAETQYF,TGTGCCATCAGTGAGGCTAGCGGGGGGGCGGAGACCCAGTACTTC
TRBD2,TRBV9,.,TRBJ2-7,CASSVGLAGSYEQYF,TGTGCCAGCAGCGTCGGGCTAGCGGGGAGCTACGAGCAGTACTTC
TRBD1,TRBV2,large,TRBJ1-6,CASSEVGTDNSPLHF,TGTGCCAGCAGTGAGGTGGGGACAGACAATTCACCCCTCCACTTT
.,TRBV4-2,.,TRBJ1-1,CASSQLAPRGGVGTEAFF,TGTGCCAGCAGCCAGCTCGCTCCTCGGGGAGGGGTTGGGACTGAAGCTTTCTTT
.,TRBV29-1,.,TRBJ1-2,CSVGTSRGYTF,TGCAGCGTTGGGACTTCGAGGGGCTACACCTTC
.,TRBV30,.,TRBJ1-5,CAWSVSQYSNQPQHF,TGTGCCTGGAGTGTATCGCAGTATAGCAATCAGCCCCAGCATTTT
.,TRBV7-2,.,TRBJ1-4,CASSPRRGYRDEKLFF,TGTGCCAGCAGCCCCCGCAGGGGTTATAGGGATGAAAAACTGTTTTTT
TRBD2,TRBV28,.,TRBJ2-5,CASRGTSESETQYF,TGTGCCAGCAGGGGGACTAGCGAGTCGGAGACCCAGTACTTC